This T cell receptor beta chain was documented in a study of blood T cell repertoires in COVID-19. Study at large: The United States, Italy and Spain were the sources of the acute and convalescent COVID-19 samples.

In the authors' methods: Using reference gene primer amplification, nucleated cell counts were estimated. Profiled with immunoSEQ multiplex PCR; TCRdb holds only in-frame clones, not every one. The D gene and trimming were derived from the DNA, and the V and J assignments and clone size from that table. The sample carries over 350,000 clones, approximately 90% recorded once. Trimming shortened V by 5 bases and J by 0 bases, and 14 bases separated the two germline ends. Germline assignment: CDR1 MNHEY and CDR2 SMNVEV (reference sequence). The CDR3 is made up of 15 amino acids. The sample consisted of PBMCs or T cells enriched from blood (not recorded which). The TCR was taken from a woman in her thirties or forties who had been exposed to COVID-19. This chain uses TRBV27 with TRBJ2-7, with D tentatively TRBD2 (6 bases). This chain's CDR3 is CASSPEPGGSYEQYF. For the CDR3, the DNA is TGTGCCAGCAGTCCCGAACCCGGGGGCTCCTACGAGCAGTACTTC.